Below, 13 T cell receptor beta chains from the same sample are listed, as sequenced in a study of T cell repertoires in cytomegalovirus infection. Their specific antigens are unknown. TCRdb re-derived calls from the reads in MiXCR, one entry per CDR3 protein. The data hold fewer than 650,000 distinct CDR3 sequences, with almost 40% observed a single time. The sequenced sample was cultured PBMCs, obtained from culture after CMV antigen stimulation. The receptors were sampled from a human donor in good health (CMV status not recorded). Some clones in this sample may be carry-over from other donors' samples.

Written as DNA, the CDR3 is TGTGCCAGCACCAACCCTCGGGCGACTTATCAGCCCCAGCATTTT. It specifies CASTNPRATYQPQHF. The chain employs TRBV28 and TRBJ1-5; no clear D gene. V dropped 7 bases and J dropped 5 bases, with 18 bases sitting between them. CDR3 length equals 15 residues. Germline V gives CDR1 MDHEN, CDR2 SYDVKM.

The chain employs TRBV18 and TRBJ2-7; 7 nucleotides align to TRBD1. The CDR3 runs 14 residues. With 3 bases clipped from V and 3 bases from J, the junction kept 5 bases outside the gene matches. Germline V CDR1 and CDR2: KGHSH, LQKENI. The DNA of the CDR3 is TGTGCCAGCTCACCCGGGACAGAGAGCTACGAGCAGTACTTC. The encoded protein is CASSPGTESYEQYF.

This clonotype was seen more than once but under ten times. The gene calls are TRBV4-3 and TRBJ1-3; TRBD1 aligns across 7 bases. The CDR3 contains 13 residues. Per germline, CDR1 LGHNA and CDR2 YSLEER. Trimming cost V 3 bases and J 5 bases; bases outside gene matches: 1. The CDR3 sequence: CASSQTGRNTIYF. The CDR3 nucleotides read TGCGCCAGCAGCCAGACAGGGAGAAACACCATATATTTT.

The chain combines TRBV7-9 with TRBJ2-5; 8 bases agree with TRBD2. Germline CDR1 is SEHNR and CDR2 is FQNEAQ (reference sequence). The CDR3 loop spans 14 amino acids. V shed 3 bases, J shed 3 bases, and the junction held 3 bases outside the gene matches. CDR3: CASSLRGDEETQYF. The DNA of the CDR3 is TGTGCCAGCAGCTTGCGGGGGGATGAAGAGACCCAGTACTTC.

The rearrangement links TRBV23-1 to TRBJ2-1; D unresolved. TRBV23-1 is an ORF, with its function uncertain. This CDR3 comprises 16 residues. Deletions cut 6 bases from V and 3 bases from J, with 18 bases between. The CDR3 loop is CASRLKRFQVYNEQFF. In nucleotides, the CDR3 is TGCGCCAGCAGACTCAAGAGGTTCCAGGTCTACAATGAGCAGTTCTTC.

This sequence joins TRBV7-6 and TRBJ2-7, with 9 bases lining up with TRBD1. After removal of 5 bases from V and 4 bases from J, the junction contained 9 bases not matched to a gene. CDR1 and CDR2 (germline): SGHVS, FNYEAQ. The CDR3 length is 15 residues. As DNA, the CDR3 is TGTGCCAGCAGCGTTGGAACAGGGGGCTCTTACGAGCAGTACTTC. Its translation: CASSVGTGGSYEQYF.

In this sample, this clonotype turned up a few times. V usage is TRBV7-9 and J usage is TRBJ1-6, with D possibly TRBD1 on 5 matching bases. The V end lost 1 base, the J end lost 8 bases, and 15 bases lay between the germline ends. The CDR3 contains 16 residues. Germline-derived CDR1 and CDR2 are SEHNR and FQNEAQ (reference sequence). The CDR3 loop reads CASSLDPGVRHSPLHF. As DNA, the CDR3 is TGTGCCAGCAGCTTAGATCCGGGGGTTAGGCATTCACCCCTCCACTTT.

The CDR3 sequence is CASSLVFSTSGGRGELFF. For the CDR3, the DNA is TGTGCCAGCAGCTTGGTTTTTTCAACTAGCGGGGGCCGGGGGGAGCTGTTTTTT. This sequence joins TRBV7-2 and TRBJ2-2, with 11 bases identical to TRBD2. The CDR3 length is 18 residues. CDR1 and CDR2 from the germline V gene are SGHTA and FQGNSA. Germline trimming cut 3 bases from V and 8 bases from J; bases unmatched to any gene: 14.

The DNA of the CDR3 is TGCGCCAGCAGCCACGCAAACAGGGGCCGCGCCCAGTACTTC. Protein: CASSHANRGRAQYF. The genes are TRBV4-1 and TRBJ2-5; 7 bases fit TRBD1. Looked up from germline, CDR1 is MGHRA and CDR2 is YSYEKL. Trimming at V came to 3 bases and at J to 9 bases, leaving 10 bases not matched to a gene. The CDR3 is 14 amino acids.

Comment on this clonotype: A junction boundary mismatches the germline segment, possibly from a read error. V and J are TRBV5-3 and TRBJ1-2; 11 bases are a match to TRBD1. TRBV5-3 is reported as an ORF; its role is uncertain. The CDR3 is made up of 16 amino acids. The CDR3 coding sequence is TGTGCCAGCAGCTTGTCAGCTGGACAGGGGGCTGGTGGCTACACCTTC. It translates to CASSLSAGQGAGGYTF.

In this sample, this clonotype turned up a few times. CDR3 sequence: CASATAGREYEQYF. The CDR3 DNA reads as TGTGCCAGTGCCACGGCAGGGAGAGAGTACGAGCAGTACTTC. The rearrangement joins TRBV19 to TRBJ2-7, with D perhaps TRBD1 or TRBD2 (5 bases each). The CDR3 is 14 amino acids. V was clipped by 8 bases and J by 4 bases, with 18 bases between them. Per germline, CDR1 LNHDA and CDR2 SQIVND (reference sequence).

This clonotype was seen a few times. This sequence joins TRBV12-5 and TRBJ2-5; TRBD2 agrees at 9 bases. From germline, CDR1 is LGHNT and CDR2 FRNRAP. The trim removed 5 bases at V and 1 base at J, leaving 8 bases unmatched. The CDR3 is 16 residues long. CDR3 coding DNA: TGTGCTAGTGGTGTGGGGGGCGGGGGGGTCCAAGAGACCCAGTACTTC. Translating it yields CASGVGGGGVQETQYF.

This clonotype was picked up a small number of times. This chain links TRBV7-2 with TRBJ2-5; D not resolved. CDR3 length: 14 amino acids. Trimming took off 3 bases at V and 1 base at J, with 9 bases between the two ends. Germline CDR1 SGHTA, CDR2 FQGNSA. CDR3 coding DNA: TGTGCCAGCAGCTTTTTCCAGGCCCAAGAGACCCAGTACTTC. Its translation: CASSFFQAQETQYF.